Below, 2 T cell receptor beta chains from the same sample are listed, as sequenced in a study of cytomegalovirus exposure and HLA in healthy donors. Here immunoSEQ multiplex PCR was the method, and the copy in TCRdb shows in-frame clones only, minus some. The data contain 150,000 to 200,000 clones, around 88% of them singletons. Sequenced sample: PBMCs. The receptors come from a woman aged 18-29 years in good health and CMV-seronegative.

In its sample, this clone was seen once. The V gene is TRBV29-1, the J gene TRBJ1-2; 7 nucleotides line up with TRBD1. The J segment lost 0 bases and the V segment lost 4 bases, leaving 11 bases of the junction unmatched. Germline V gives CDR1 SQVTM, CDR2 ANQGSEA. The length of the CDR3 is 16 residues. In DNA, the CDR3 is TGCAGCGTTGCTGGGACAGTCTCACCTTCTAACTATGGCTACACCTTC. This codes for CSVAGTVSPSNYGYTF.

This clone was observed a few times. The chain employs TRBV21-1 and TRBJ1-2; the table calls TRBD1, which could not be checked here. TRBV21-1 has pseudogene status. The CDR3 totals 16 residues. CDR3 in DNA: TGTGCCAGCAGTCCTCTTAGGGGGTGCCAGGGGTATGGCTACACCTTC. This codes for CASSPLRGCQGYGYTF.